A selection of T cell receptor beta chains follows, all from one sample in a study of shared clonotypes between healthy human individuals. Clones were read by immunoSEQ multiplex PCR, and TCRdb kept only the in-frame ones, dropping some. The repertoire holds 950,000 to 1,100,000 clones, with more than 60% as singletons. What was sequenced was memory CD4+ T cells sorted from blood. These receptors came from a man in his late teens or twenties in good health. Both conserved end residues are part of each CDR3. A D gene is named only where the DNA matches it firmly. Size values are once, few and many counts, or a class for expanded clones, and some rows have none.

v_gene	j_gene	abundance	d_gene	CDR3nt	CDR3aa
TRBV5-4	TRBJ2-1	-	-	TGTGCCAGCAACCCGGGGAGAGGAAACAATGAGCAGTTCTTC	CASNPGRGNNEQFF
TRBV9	TRBJ2-3	-	-	TGTGCCAGCAGCGTAGGAACAGGACCTAGCACAGATACGCAGTATTTT	CASSVGTGPSTDTQYF
TRBV12-5	TRBJ2-3	-	TRBD2	TGTGCTAGTGGTCTCGGACTAGCGGGAGGGTCCACAGATACGCAGTATTTT	CASGLGLAGGSTDTQYF
TRBV19	TRBJ1-6	-	-	TGTGCCAGTAGTATAGGCGGGGGCCGGGATAATTCACCCCTCCACTTT	CASSIGGGRDNSPLHF
TRBV9	TRBJ2-5	-	-	TGTGCCAGCAGCGTAGAAATGGAGACCCAGTACTTC	CASSVEMETQYF
TRBV4-2	TRBJ2-1	-	TRBD2	TGTGCCAGCAGCCGGCCCGCAGCGGGGGGCTTCAATGAGCAGTTCTTC	CASSRPAAGGFNEQFF
TRBV28	TRBJ1-4	-	-	TGTGCCCACGGGGCGCGGGAAAAACTGTTTTTT	CAHGAREKLFF
TRBV19	TRBJ2-2	-	-	TGTGCCAGTAGTATGTCTGGCACCGGGGAGCTGTTTTTT	CASSMSGTGELFF
TRBV9	TRBJ2-2	few	-	TGTGCCAGCAGCGCCAGGGACGGCGCGAACACCGGGGAGCTGTTTTTT	CASSARDGANTGELFF
TRBV18	TRBJ1-3	-	-	TGTGCCAGCTCACCCCCGTCGACGCCTGGAAACACCATATATTTT	CASSPPSTPGNTIYF
TRBV9	TRBJ2-1	-	-	TGTGCCAGCAGCGCGGGGCCGGACTTGTACAATGAGCAGTTCTTC	CASSAGPDLYNEQFF
TRBV28	TRBJ1-4	few	TRBD1	TGTGCCAGCAGTTCACGACCGGGACAGATAAATGAAAAACTGTTTTTT	CASSSRPGQINEKLFF
TRBV9	TRBJ2-1	once	TRBD2	TGTGCCAGCAGCTCCCAGGGACTAGGTCCCAATGAGCAGTTCTTC	CASSSQGLGPNEQFF
TRBV28	TRBJ2-7	-	-	TGTGCCAGCCCCCCGGGTAAGGGGGAGCCCTACGAGCAGTACTTC	CASPPGKGEPYEQYF
TRBV5-4	TRBJ2-7	once	-	TGTGCCAGTAGTAGGGATCGGGTCGAGCAGTACTTC	CASSRDRVEQYF
TRBV5-1	TRBJ1-2	-	TRBD1	TGCGCCAGCAGCTTCGGACAGGGGATGGACTATGGCTACACCTTC	CASSFGQGMDYGYTF
TRBV10-2	TRBJ2-1	-	-	TGCGCCAGCAGAGCGGACAGTGCCTACAATGAGCAGTTCTTC	CASRADSAYNEQFF
TRBV29-1	TRBJ2-7	-	-	TGCAGCGTCGCCCCCGACAGCTCTTCCTACGAGCAGTACTTC	CSVAPDSSSYEQYF
TRBV7-9	TRBJ1-5	many	-	TGTGCCAGCAGCTTAGAAGGGCCAGGGTGGAGCAATCAGCCCCAGCATTTT	CASSLEGPGWSNQPQHF
TRBV6-6	TRBJ1-1	-	-	TGTGCCAGCAGTTATGGGGGCGGCACTGAAGCTTTCTTT	CASSYGGGTEAFF
TRBV5-1	TRBJ2-7	-	TRBD2	TGCGCCAGCAGCCTGATGACTAGCGGGGCCCCTGATGAGCAGTACTTC	CASSLMTSGAPDEQYF
TRBV11-2	TRBJ2-7	-	-	TGTGCCAGCAGCCAAATTTCCTACGAGCAGTACTTC	CASSQISYEQYF
TRBV5-4	TRBJ2-1	-	-	TGTGCCAGCAGCTTGGCCGGGGGCAGGGGCGTTTACAATGAGCAGTTCTTC	CASSLAGGRGVYNEQFF
TRBV7-9	TRBJ1-2	-	-	TGTGCCAGCAGCCCGACTGCTAACTATGGCTACACCTTC	CASSPTANYGYTF
TRBV5-1	TRBJ2-2	-	-	TGCGCCAGCAGCTTGGCTCCCCGGGGGTCCGGGGAGCTGTTTTTT	CASSLAPRGSGELFF
TRBV5-1	TRBJ1-1	-	-	TGCGCCAGCAGCTTGGTGGGGGAAACTGAAGCTTTCTTT	CASSLVGETEAFF
TRBV9	TRBJ2-5	-	TRBD2	TGTGCCAGCAGCGTAGCCCGGACTAGCGACGTCGAGACCCAGTACTTC	CASSVARTSDVETQYF
TRBV6-1	TRBJ1-5	few	-	TGTGCCAGCAGTGGCGGGAGGGCGGGGGATCAGCCCCAGCATTTT	CASSGGRAGDQPQHF
TRBV10-2	TRBJ2-3	-	-	TGCGCCAGCAGTGAGCCTCGAGATACGCAGTATTTT	CASSEPRDTQYF
TRBV5-6	TRBJ1-4	-	TRBD1	TGTGCCAGCAGCTTGTCTCAGGGGACAGGGGAAAAACTGTTTTTT	CASSLSQGTGEKLFF
TRBV7-2	TRBJ2-3	-	TRBD2	TGTGCCAGCAGCTTAGTGACTAGCGGGAGACCAGATACGCAGTATTTT	CASSLVTSGRPDTQYF